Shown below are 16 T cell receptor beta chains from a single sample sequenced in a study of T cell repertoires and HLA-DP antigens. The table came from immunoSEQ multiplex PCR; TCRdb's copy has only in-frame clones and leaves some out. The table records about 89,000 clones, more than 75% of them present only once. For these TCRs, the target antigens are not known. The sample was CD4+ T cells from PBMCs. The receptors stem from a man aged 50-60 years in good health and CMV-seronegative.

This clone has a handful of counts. CDR3 nucleotides: TGCGCCAGCTCCAAGGGCATGAACACTGAAGCTTTCTTT. Translated: CASSKGMNTEAFF. V usage is TRBV10-2 and J usage is TRBJ1-1, with D hard to call. CDR3 length: 13 residues. From germline, CDR1 is WSHSY and CDR2 SAAADI. V lost 8 bases and J lost 0, with 10 bases in between.

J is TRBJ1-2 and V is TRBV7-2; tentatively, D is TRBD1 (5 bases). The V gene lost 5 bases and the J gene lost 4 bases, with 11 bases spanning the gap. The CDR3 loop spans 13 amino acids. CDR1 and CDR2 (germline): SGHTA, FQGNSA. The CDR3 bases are TGTGCCAGCAGCCCTCCCGGGGGCTATGGCTACACCTTC. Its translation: CASSPPGGYGYTF.

CDR3 nucleotides: TGTGCCAGCAGTTACTCGGCAGGACCGGGCGGGGACGAGCAGTACTTC. It translates to CASSYSAGPGGDEQYF. V usage is TRBV6-6 and J usage is TRBJ2-7; possibly TRBD2 for D (6 bases). Germline V gives CDR1 MNHNY, CDR2 SVGAGI (reference sequence). Trimming took 0 bases from V and 5 from J, leaving 17 bases between them. The CDR3 runs 16 residues.

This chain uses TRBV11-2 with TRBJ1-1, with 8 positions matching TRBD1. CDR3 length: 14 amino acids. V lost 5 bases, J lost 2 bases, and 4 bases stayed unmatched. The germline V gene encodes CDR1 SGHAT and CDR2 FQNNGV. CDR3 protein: CASSRQGYNTEAFF. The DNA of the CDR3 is TGTGCCAGCAGCAGACAGGGGTATAACACTGAAGCTTTCTTT.

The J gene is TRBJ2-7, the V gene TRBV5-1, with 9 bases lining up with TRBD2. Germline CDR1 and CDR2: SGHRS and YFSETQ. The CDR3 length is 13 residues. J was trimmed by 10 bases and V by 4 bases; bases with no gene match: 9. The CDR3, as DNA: TGCGCCAGCAGCGGCCCTCTAGCGGGATTTCAGTACTTC. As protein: CASSGPLAGFQYF.

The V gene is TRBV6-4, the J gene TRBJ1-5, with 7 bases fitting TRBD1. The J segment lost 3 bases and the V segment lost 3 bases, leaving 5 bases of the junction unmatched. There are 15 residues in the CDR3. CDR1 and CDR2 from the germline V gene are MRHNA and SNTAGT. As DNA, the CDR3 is TGTGCCAGCAGTGAAGGAACAGGGGACAATCAGCCCCAGCATTTT. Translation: CASSEGTGDNQPQHF.

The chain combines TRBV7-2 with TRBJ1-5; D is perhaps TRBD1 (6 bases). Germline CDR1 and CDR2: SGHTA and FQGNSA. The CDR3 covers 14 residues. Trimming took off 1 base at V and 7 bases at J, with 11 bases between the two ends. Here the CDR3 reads CASSLVSGEQPQHF. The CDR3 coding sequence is TGTGCCAGCAGCTTAGTGTCAGGGGAGCAGCCCCAGCATTTT.

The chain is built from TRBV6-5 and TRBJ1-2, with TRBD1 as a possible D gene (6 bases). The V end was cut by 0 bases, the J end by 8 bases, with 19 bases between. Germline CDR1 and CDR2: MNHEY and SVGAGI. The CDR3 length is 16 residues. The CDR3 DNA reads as TGTGCCAGCAGTTACTCCCGGGCAGGGGCTCTCGCCGGCTACACCTTC. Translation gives CASSYSRAGALAGYTF.

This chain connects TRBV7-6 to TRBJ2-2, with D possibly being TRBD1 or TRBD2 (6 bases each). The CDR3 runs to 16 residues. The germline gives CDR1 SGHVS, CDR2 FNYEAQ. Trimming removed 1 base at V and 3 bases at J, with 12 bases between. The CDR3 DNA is TGTGCCAGCAGCTTAGGCGCCGGGGGCTACACCGGGGAGCTGTTTTTT. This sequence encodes CASSLGAGGYTGELFF.

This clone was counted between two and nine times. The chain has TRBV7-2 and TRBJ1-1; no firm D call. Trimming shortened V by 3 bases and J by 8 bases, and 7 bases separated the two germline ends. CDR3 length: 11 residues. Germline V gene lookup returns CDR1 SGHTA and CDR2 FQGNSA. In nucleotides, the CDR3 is TGTGCCAGCAGCTTTCGGGCCGAAGCTTTCTTT. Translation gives CASSFRAEAFF.

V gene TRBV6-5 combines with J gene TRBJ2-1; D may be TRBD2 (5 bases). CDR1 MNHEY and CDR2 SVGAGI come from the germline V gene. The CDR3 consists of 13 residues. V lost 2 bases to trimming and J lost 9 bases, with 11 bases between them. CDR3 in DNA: TGTGCCAGCAGTTACCCAATGGGGAGTGAGCAGTTCTTC. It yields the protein CASSYPMGSEQFF.

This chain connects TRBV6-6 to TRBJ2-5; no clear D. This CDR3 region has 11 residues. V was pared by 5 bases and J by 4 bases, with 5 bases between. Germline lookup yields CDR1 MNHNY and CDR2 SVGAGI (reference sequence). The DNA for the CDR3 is TGTGCCAGCAGTGCCTTAGAGACCCAGTACTTC. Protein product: CASSALETQYF.

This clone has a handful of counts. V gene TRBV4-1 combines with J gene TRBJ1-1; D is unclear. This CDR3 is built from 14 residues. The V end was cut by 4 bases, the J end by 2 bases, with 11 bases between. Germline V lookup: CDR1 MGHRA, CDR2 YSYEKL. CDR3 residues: CASSLITDNTEAFF. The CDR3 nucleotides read TGCGCCAGCAGCCTCATTACCGATAACACTGAAGCTTTCTTT.

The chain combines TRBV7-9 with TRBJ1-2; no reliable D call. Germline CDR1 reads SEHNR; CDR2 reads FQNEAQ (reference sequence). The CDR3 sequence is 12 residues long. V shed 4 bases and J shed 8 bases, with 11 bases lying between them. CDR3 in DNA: TGTGCCAGCAGCTCGGCCCGGCTGGGCTACACCTTC. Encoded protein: CASSSARLGYTF.

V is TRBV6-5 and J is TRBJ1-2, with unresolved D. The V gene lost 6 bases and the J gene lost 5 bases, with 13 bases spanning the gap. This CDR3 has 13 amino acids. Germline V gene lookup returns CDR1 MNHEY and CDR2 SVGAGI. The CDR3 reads CASSRPSGYGYTF. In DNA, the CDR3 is TGTGCCAGCAGCCGCCCCAGTGGGTATGGCTACACCTTC.

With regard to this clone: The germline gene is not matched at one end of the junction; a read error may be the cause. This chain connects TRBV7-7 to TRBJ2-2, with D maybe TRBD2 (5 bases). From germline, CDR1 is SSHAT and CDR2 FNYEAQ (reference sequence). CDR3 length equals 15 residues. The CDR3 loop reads CASSPRGGVAGELFF. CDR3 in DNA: TGTGCTAGCAGCCCCCGGGGTGGTGTAGCCGGGGAGCTGTTTTTT.